Each of the 21 T cell receptor beta chains below was sequenced from the same sample in a study of response to subunit inactivated influenza vaccine. Each CDR3 protein gets one entry after TCRdb re-called the RT-PCR reads with MiXCR. The table has under 850,000 distinct CDR3 sequences, approximately 17% seen once. Specimen: PBMCs from blood, collected more than 4 days after vaccination. Receptor source: a man between 50 and 59 years old who received an inactivated influenza vaccine.

In this sample, this clonotype turned up a few times. This rearrangement joins TRBV29-1 to TRBJ1-5; TRBD1 agrees at 9 bases. Germline values: CDR1 SQVTM, CDR2 ANQGSEA. This CDR3 comprises 13 residues. With 4 bases clipped from V and 4 bases from J, the junction kept 2 bases outside the gene matches. The CDR3 DNA reads TGCAGCGTTGCCGGACAGGGGAATCAGCCCCAGCATTTT. Its translation: CSVAGQGNQPQHF. The full variable domain, its missing parts supplied by reference TRBV29-1 and TRBJ1-5, is SAVISQKPSRDICQRGTSLTIQCQVDSQVTMMFWYRQQPGQSLTLIATANQGSEATYESGFVIDKFPISRPNLTFSTLTVSNMSPEDSSIYLCSVAGQGNQPQHFGDGTRLSIL.

This clonotype has a handful of counts. The chain employs TRBV5-1 and TRBJ1-6; D gene ambiguous. V lost 4 bases and J 4 bases, leaving 12 bases between the germline ends. CDR1 is SGHRS, CDR2 YFSETQ, per germline. This CDR3 has 15 residues. For the CDR3, the DNA is TGCGCCAGCAGCGGCAGTCCGAATTATAATTCACCCCTCCACTTT. Its translation is CASSGSPNYNSPLHF.

The sample holds a few counts of this clonotype. The chain carries TRBV6-5 and TRBJ2-1, with D uncertain. This CDR3 contains 14 residues. Trimming took 4 bases from V and 4 from J, leaving 11 bases between them. Germline-derived CDR1 and CDR2 are MNHEY and SVGAGI. CDR3 coding DNA: TGTGCCAGCAGTTCGGGCCTACAATACAATGAGCAGTTCTTC. Amino acid sequence: CASSSGLQYNEQFF.

The V and J genes are TRBV5-1 and TRBJ2-1; D perhaps matches TRBD2 (6 bases). CDR1 and CDR2 (germline): SGHRS, YFSETQ. Between the trimmed V and J ends, which lost 4 bases and 8 bases, there was a span of 25 bases. The CDR3 is 17 residues long. CDR3 bases: TGCGCCAGCAGCCAACTTTCCGGGACTCCAAAAGGGGATGAGCAGTTCTTC. It specifies CASSQLSGTPKGDEQFF.

This rearrangement joins TRBV29-1 to TRBJ2-6, with TRBD1 identical over 7 bases. J gave up 2 bases and V 5 bases, and 0 bases lay outside the gene matches. Germline V gives CDR1 SQVTM, CDR2 ANQGSEA. This CDR3 contains 13 residues. In DNA form, the CDR3 reads TGCAGCGTTACAGGGGCTGGGGCCAACGTCCTGACTTTC. Translated: CSVTGAGANVLTF.

The gene calls are TRBV7-8 and TRBJ2-3; D may be TRBD2 (6 bases). The CDR3 spans 16 residues. Per germline, CDR1 SGHVS and CDR2 FQNEAQ. V lost 1 base and J lost 6, with 17 bases in between. This CDR3 is CASSLEGRGWGDTQYF. CDR3 in DNA: TGTGCCAGCAGCTTAGAGGGGCGGGGTTGGGGCGATACGCAGTATTTT.

This clonotype was detected once. The chain employs TRBV20-1 and TRBJ1-5; TRBD1 is a possible D gene (5 bases). This CDR3 comprises 16 residues. V gave up 1 base and J gave up 6 bases, with 19 bases separating them. Germline CDR1 is DFQATT and CDR2 is SNEGSKA (reference sequence). The CDR3 DNA follows: TGCAGTGCTAGAGTAAGGGCCCGGGGGGGATTTCAGCCCCAGCATTTT. Amino acids: CSARVRARGGFQPQHF.

The chain uses TRBV20-1 and TRBJ2-1; 13 bases are shared with TRBD2. After removal of 0 bases from V and 7 bases from J, the junction contained 6 bases not matched to a gene. The germline V gene encodes CDR1 DFQATT and CDR2 SNEGSKA (reference sequence). The CDR3 totals 16 residues. The CDR3 sequence: CSARELAGGPWNEQFF. For the CDR3, the DNA is TGCAGTGCTAGAGAACTAGCGGGAGGGCCTTGGAATGAGCAGTTCTTC.

Only a few counts were recorded for this clonotype. V is TRBV6-5 and J is TRBJ1-4, with a weak D call TRBD1 (5 bases). CDR1 is MNHEY, CDR2 SVGAGI, per germline. The CDR3 extends over 15 amino acids. Trimming shortened V by 2 bases and J by 3 bases, and 10 bases separated the two germline ends. The CDR3 sequence is CASSYTRAPNEKLFF. The CDR3 coding sequence is TGTGCCAGCAGTTACACCAGGGCCCCTAATGAAAAACTGTTTTTT.

The rearrangement joins TRBV7-3 to TRBJ1-1, with unresolved D. The CDR3 loop spans 15 amino acids. Trimming cost V 2 bases and J 3 bases, with 13 bases left between them. The germline V gene encodes CDR1 SGHTA and CDR2 FQGTGA. This CDR3 is CASSLWARTDTEAFF. The CDR3 region has the DNA TGTGCCAGCAGCTTATGGGCGAGAACAGACACTGAAGCTTTCTTT.

This chain connects TRBV27 to TRBJ2-1, with 7 nucleotides matching TRBD2. The V and J ends lost 5 bases and 5 bases, in that order; junction bases with no gene match: 9. Germline V gene sequence: CDR1 MNHEY, CDR2 SMNVEV (reference sequence). The CDR3 runs 15 residues. The CDR3 coding sequence is TGTGCCAGCAGTACTCATCGGGAGGCCGACAATGAGCAGTTCTTC. It is translated as CASSTHREADNEQFF.

A single count supports this clonotype. This chain links TRBV20-1 with TRBJ2-3; 10 bases agree with TRBD1. Germline assignment: CDR1 DFQATT and CDR2 SNEGSKA (reference sequence). The CDR3 extends over 15 amino acids. The V segment lost 6 bases and the J segment 5 bases; nucleotides outside the gene matches: 11. The CDR3 DNA sequence: TGCAGTGCCGCTACCGGGACAGGGGTCAAAGATACGCAGTATTTT. It specifies CSAATGTGVKDTQYF.

This clonotype was seen more than once but under ten times. The V gene is TRBV18, the J gene TRBJ2-3, with 7 positions matching TRBD1. This CDR3 comprises 15 residues. The germline CDR1 and CDR2 sequences are KGHSH and LQKENI. The V segment lost 2 bases and the J segment 2 bases; nucleotides outside the gene matches: 4. The CDR3 region is CASSPIQGNTDTQYF. The CDR3 DNA follows: TGTGCCAGCTCACCAATACAGGGGAACACAGATACGCAGTATTTT.

This clonotype was seen a few times. The chain links TRBV6-2 or TRBV6-3 to TRBJ2-7, with D possibly matching TRBD1 (5 bases). The V end was cut by 0 bases, the J end by 2 bases, with 14 bases between. The CDR3 has 16 amino acids. Germline CDR1 and CDR2: MNHEY and SVGEGT. CDR3 in amino acids: CASSYSLSAGTYEQYF. The CDR3 bases are TGTGCCAGCAGTTACTCCCTATCGGCAGGGACCTACGAGCAGTACTTC.

The chain links TRBV28 to TRBJ2-7, with TRBD1 matching 11 bases. The CDR3 sequence is 17 residues long. J gave up 7 bases and V 4 bases, and 15 bases lay outside the gene matches. Per germline, CDR1 MDHEN and CDR2 SYDVKM. The CDR3 DNA reads as TGTGCCAGCAGTTCCAGAGGGGACAGGGGGACACTACGTGAGCAGTACTTC. Translated, it gives CASSSRGDRGTLREQYF.

The table lists this clonotype with many counts. This sequence joins TRBV12-3 or TRBV12-4 and TRBJ2-1; no reliable D call. The CDR3 extends over 13 amino acids. Trimming stripped 6 bases from V and 3 bases from J, with 9 bases between. In DNA, the CDR3 is TGTGCCAGCAGCGGGTGGGACTACAATGAGCAGTTCTTC. This sequence encodes CASSGWDYNEQFF.

The chain's CDR3 is CASRRTSGSRETQYF. Written as DNA, the CDR3 is TGTGCCAGCAGACGGACTAGCGGGAGTCGGGAGACCCAGTACTTC. This sequence joins TRBV28 and TRBJ2-5, with 13 bases that match TRBD2. J was trimmed by 5 bases and V by 6 bases; bases with no gene match: 6. CDR1 and CDR2 from the germline V gene are MDHEN and SYDVKM. CDR3 length: 15 amino acids.

This clonotype was found a few times. The chain uses TRBV10-3 and TRBJ2-5; the D call may be TRBD1 or TRBD2 (5 bases each). Trimming took off 10 bases at V and 5 bases at J, with 20 bases between the two ends. This CDR3 has 14 residues. The germline V gene encodes CDR1 ENHRY and CDR2 SYGVKD. In DNA form, the CDR3 reads TGTGCCACCAAATCCGGGACCCACTCTGAGACCCAGTACTTC. This translates into CATKSGTHSETQYF.

The CDR3 DNA is TGCGCCAGCAGCTTGGGAGGCGGGCTGGGCTACAATGAGCAGTTCTTC. Protein sequence: CASSLGGGLGYNEQFF. The chain has TRBV5-1 and TRBJ2-1; D is perhaps TRBD2 (5 bases). The V gene's germline CDR1 is SGHRS and CDR2 YFSETQ. The length of the CDR3 is 16 residues. V was cut by 0 bases and J by 3 bases, with 13 bases left in between.

Ten or more counts support this clonotype. For the CDR3, the DNA is TGCAGTGCTCTAGGACAGGACAATCAGCCCCAGCATTTT. Encoded protein: CSALGQDNQPQHF. V and J are TRBV20-1 and TRBJ1-5; the match to TRBD1 covers 7 bases. V was clipped by 5 bases and J by 3 bases; unmatched bases: 4. The CDR3 runs to 13 residues. Germline assignment: CDR1 DFQATT and CDR2 SNEGSKA (reference sequence).

This rearrangement joins TRBV6-2 or TRBV6-3 to TRBJ1-2; 7 nucleotides match TRBD1. The trim removed 6 bases at V and 8 bases at J, leaving 9 bases unmatched. CDR3 length: 13 amino acids. Germline CDR1 MNHEY, CDR2 SVGEGT. DNA of the CDR3: TGTGCCAGCAGAGCCACAGGGGCAGGAGGCTACACCTTC. Amino acids: CASRATGAGGYTF.